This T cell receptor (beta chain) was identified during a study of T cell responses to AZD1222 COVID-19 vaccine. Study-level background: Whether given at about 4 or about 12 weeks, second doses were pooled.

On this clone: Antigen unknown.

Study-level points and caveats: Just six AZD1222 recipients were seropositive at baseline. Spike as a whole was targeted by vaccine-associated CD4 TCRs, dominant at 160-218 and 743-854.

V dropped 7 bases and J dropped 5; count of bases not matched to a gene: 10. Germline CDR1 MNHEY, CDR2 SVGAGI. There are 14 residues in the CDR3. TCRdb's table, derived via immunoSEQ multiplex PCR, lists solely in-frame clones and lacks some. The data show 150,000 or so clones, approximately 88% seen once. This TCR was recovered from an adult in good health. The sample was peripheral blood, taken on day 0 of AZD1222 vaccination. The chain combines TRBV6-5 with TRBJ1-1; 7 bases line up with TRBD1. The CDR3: CASTQRPGGTEAFF. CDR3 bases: TGTGCCAGCACCCAGAGGCCAGGGGGTACTGAAGCTTTCTTT.